The clone carrying this T cell receptor beta chain was seen repeatedly, ten times or more. Its antigen is not identified. Clinical symptoms, serum thyroxine, TRAb, thyroid ultrasound and orbital computed tomography informed diagnoses. The data derive from a study of T cells in Graves' hyperthyroidism and ophthalmopathy. Points from the study as a whole: Blood shared most expanded thyroid clonotypes above 0.001.

Regions amplified from RNA transcripts were the TCR beta CDR3 regions. The TCR CDR3 was amplified in a first-round RT-PCR using the HTBI primer set. TCRdb reprocessed the multiplex PCR reads via MiXCR and lists one record per CDR3 protein. This sample has 300,000 or so distinct CDR3 sequences; 16% occur once, and the top ten carry roughly 33%. Trimming took 5 bases from V and 5 from J, leaving 18 bases between them. The CDR3 spans 15 residues. Germline assignment: CDR1 LGHDT and CDR2 YNNKEL (reference sequence). The rearrangement uses TRBV3-1 and TRBJ1-2; a possible D gene is TRBD1 (5 bases). The sequencing input was blood. This receptor was obtained from a man in his thirties or forties with Graves' hyperthyroidism. CDR3 region: CASSGQSRAGYGYTF. The CDR3 DNA reads TGTGCCAGCAGCGGACAAAGCAGGGCTGGTTATGGCTACACCTTC.